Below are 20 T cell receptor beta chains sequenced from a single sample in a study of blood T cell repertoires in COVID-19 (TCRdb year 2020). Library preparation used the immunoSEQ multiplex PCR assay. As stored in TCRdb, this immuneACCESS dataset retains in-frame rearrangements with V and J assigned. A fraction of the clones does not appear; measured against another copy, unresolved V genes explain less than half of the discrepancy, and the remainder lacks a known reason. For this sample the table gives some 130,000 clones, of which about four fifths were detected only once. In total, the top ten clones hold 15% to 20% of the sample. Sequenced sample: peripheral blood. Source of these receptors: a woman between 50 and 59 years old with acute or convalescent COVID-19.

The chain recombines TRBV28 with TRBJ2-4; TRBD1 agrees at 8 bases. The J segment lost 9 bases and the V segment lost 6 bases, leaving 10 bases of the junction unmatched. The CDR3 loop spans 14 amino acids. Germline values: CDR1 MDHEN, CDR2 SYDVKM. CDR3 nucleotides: TGTGCCAGCAGCCACGGAGGACAGGGAGTCATTCAGTACTTC. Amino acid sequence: CASSHGGQGVIQYF.

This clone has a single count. CDR3 in DNA: TGTGCCAGCAGACGGACAGAGAACACTGAAGCTTTCTTT. Translated: CASRRTENTEAFF. The genes are TRBV5-5 and TRBJ1-1; maybe TRBD1 (6 bases). V lost 5 bases, J lost 1 base, and 9 bases lay in between. The germline gives CDR1 SGHKS, CDR2 YYEKEE (reference sequence). The CDR3 is 13 amino acids.

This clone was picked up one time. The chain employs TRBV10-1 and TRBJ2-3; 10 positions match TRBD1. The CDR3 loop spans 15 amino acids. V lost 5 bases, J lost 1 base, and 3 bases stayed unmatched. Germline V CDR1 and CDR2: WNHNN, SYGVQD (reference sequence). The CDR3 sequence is CASSKGQGGTDTQYF. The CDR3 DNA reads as TGCGCCAGCAGTAAAGGACAGGGGGGCACAGATACGCAGTATTTT.

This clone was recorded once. In DNA, the CDR3 is TGTGCCAGCAGCGTTATCGGGACAGGGTACAATGAGCAGTTCTTC. Translated, it gives CASSVIGTGYNEQFF. The rearrangement uses TRBV9 and TRBJ2-1, with 9 positions matching TRBD1. The CDR3 sequence is 15 residues long. CDR1 is SGDLS and CDR2 is YYNGEE in the germline V gene. Trimming at V came to 2 bases and at J to 4 bases, leaving 4 bases not matched to a gene.

Here the CDR3 reads CASNTGAYYGYTF. The CDR3 DNA sequence: TGTGCCAGTAACACAGGGGCCTACTATGGCTACACCTTC. The rearrangement joins TRBV19 to TRBJ1-2; 7 positions match TRBD1. Germline assignment: CDR1 LNHDA and CDR2 SQIVND (reference sequence). The CDR3 runs 13 residues. The V segment lost 7 bases and the J segment 3 bases; nucleotides outside the gene matches: 5.

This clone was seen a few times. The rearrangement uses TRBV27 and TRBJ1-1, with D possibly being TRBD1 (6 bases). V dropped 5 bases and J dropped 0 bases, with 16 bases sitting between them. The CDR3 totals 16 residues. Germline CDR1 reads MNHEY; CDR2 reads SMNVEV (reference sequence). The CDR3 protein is CASSKLMTGLNTEAFF. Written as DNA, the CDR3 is TGTGCCAGCAGTAAATTGATGACAGGTCTGAACACTGAAGCTTTCTTT.

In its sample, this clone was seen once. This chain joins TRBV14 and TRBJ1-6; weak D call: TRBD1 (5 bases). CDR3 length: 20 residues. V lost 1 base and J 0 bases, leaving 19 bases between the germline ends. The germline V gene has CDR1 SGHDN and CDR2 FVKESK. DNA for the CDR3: TGTGCCAGCAGCCAAGGGAGGGGCCCTAAGGCGGGCTCCTATAATTCACCCCTCCACTTT. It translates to CASSQGRGPKAGSYNSPLHF. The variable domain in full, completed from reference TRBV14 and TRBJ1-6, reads EAGVTQFPSHSVIEKGQTVTLRCDPISGHDNLYWYRRVMGKEIKFLLHFVKESKQDESGMPNNRFLAERTGGTYSTLKVQPAELEDSGVYFCASSQGRGPKAGSYNSPLHFGNGTRLTVT.

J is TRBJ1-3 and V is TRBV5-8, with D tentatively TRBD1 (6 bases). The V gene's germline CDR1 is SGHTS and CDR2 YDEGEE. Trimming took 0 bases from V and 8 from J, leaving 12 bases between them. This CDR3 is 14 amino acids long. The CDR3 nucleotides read TGTGCCAGCAGCTTGGAACAGGGACGAGACACCATATATTTT. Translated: CASSLEQGRDTIYF.

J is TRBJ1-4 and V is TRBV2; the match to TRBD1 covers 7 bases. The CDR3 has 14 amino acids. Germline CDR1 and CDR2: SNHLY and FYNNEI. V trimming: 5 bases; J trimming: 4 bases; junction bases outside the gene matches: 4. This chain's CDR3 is CASSSQGGNEKLFF. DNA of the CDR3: TGTGCCAGCAGTTCCCAGGGGGGTAATGAAAAACTGTTTTTT.

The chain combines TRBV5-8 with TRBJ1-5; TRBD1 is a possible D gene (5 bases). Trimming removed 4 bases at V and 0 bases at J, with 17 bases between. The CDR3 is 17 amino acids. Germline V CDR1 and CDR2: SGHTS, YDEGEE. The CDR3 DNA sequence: TGTGCCAGCAGCCACGGCTGGACATCTGTTAGCAATCAGCCCCAGCATTTT. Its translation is CASSHGWTSVSNQPQHF.

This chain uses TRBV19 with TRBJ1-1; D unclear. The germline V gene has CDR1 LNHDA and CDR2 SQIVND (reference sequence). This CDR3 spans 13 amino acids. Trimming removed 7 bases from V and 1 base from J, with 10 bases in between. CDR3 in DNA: TGTGCCAGTATAGCGGAGAAGAACACTGAAGCTTTCTTT. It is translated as CASIAEKNTEAFF.

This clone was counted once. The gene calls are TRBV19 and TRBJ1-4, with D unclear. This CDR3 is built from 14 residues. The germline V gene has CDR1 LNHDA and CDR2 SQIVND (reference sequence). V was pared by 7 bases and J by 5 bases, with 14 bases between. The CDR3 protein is CASKKRESNEKLFF. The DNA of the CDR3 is TGTGCCAGTAAGAAACGGGAGTCCAATGAAAAACTGTTTTTT.

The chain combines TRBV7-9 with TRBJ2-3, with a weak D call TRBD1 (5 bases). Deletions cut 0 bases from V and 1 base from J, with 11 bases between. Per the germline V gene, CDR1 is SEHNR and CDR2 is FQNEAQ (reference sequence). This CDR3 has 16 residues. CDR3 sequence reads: CASSLAAPTGTDTQYF. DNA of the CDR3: TGTGCCAGCAGCTTAGCTGCCCCGACAGGCACAGATACGCAGTATTTT.

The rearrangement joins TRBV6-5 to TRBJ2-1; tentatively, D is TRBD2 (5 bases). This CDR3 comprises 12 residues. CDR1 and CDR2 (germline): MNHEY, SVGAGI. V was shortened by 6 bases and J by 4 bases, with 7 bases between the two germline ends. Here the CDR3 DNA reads TGTGCCAGCAGGACTACTTACAATGAGCAGTTCTTC. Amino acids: CASRTTYNEQFF.

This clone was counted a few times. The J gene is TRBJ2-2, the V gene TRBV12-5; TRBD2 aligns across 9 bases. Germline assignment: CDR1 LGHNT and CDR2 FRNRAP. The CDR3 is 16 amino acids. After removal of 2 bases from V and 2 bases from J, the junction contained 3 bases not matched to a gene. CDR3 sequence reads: CASGLSGTSNTGELFF. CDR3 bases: TGTGCTAGTGGTTTGTCCGGGACTAGCAACACCGGGGAGCTGTTTTTT.

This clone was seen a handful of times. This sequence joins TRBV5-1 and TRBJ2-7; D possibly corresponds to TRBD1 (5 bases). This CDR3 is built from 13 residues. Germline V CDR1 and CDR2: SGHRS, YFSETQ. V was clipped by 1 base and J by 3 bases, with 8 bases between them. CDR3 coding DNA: TGCGCCAGCAGCTTGTCGGACAACTACGAGCAGTACTTC. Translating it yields CASSLSDNYEQYF.

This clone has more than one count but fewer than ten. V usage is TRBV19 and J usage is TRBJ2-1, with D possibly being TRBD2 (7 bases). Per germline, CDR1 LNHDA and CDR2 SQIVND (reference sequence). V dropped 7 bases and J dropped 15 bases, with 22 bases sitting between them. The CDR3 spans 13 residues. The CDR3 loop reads CASNPTGGQGRFF. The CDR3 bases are TGTGCCAGTAATCCCACCGGGGGGCAGGGGAGGTTCTTC.

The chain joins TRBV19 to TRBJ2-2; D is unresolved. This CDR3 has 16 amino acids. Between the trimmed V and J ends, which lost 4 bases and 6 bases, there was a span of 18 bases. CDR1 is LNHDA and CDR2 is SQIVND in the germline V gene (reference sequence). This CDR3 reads CASSTPRLLGPGELFF. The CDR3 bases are TGTGCCAGTAGTACCCCGAGACTCCTAGGCCCCGGGGAGCTGTTTTTT.

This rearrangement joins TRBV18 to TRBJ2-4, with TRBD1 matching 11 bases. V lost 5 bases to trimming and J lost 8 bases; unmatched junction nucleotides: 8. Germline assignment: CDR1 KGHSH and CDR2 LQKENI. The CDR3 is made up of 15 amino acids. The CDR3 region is CASSTRTGGLDIQYF. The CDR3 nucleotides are TGTGCCAGCTCAACTCGGACAGGGGGCTTGGACATTCAGTACTTC.

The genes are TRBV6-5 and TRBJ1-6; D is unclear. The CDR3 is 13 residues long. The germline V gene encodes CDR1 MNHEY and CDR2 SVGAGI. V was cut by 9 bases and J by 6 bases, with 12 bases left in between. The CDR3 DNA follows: TGTGCCAGTTCGCGGGGTCGTAATTCACCCCTCCACTTT. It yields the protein CASSRGRNSPLHF.